Listed below are T cell receptor beta chains from one sample, sequenced in a study of cytomegalovirus exposure and HLA in healthy donors. The repertoire was sequenced with immunoSEQ multiplex PCR; TCRdb's copy has only in-frame clones and lacks some. This sample lists fewer than 45,000 clones; its ten largest clones have under 2%. Specimen: PBMCs. These TCRs come from a woman aged 30 to 39 in good health and CMV-seronegative. The CDR3 runs from the conserved cysteine through the conserved F or W. D genes are given only for firm matches. Expanded clones are given a class, and other clones once, few, many or no size at all.

V gene,D gene,clone size,CDR3 length,J gene,CDR3 protein,CDR3 DNA
TRBV18,.,.,12,TRBJ2-5,CASSLFQETQYF,TGTGCCAGCTCACTCTTCCAAGAGACCCAGTACTTC
TRBV7-6,.,.,16,TRBJ1-4,CASSLLQDIRYEKLFF,TGTGCCAGCAGCTTACTACAGGACATTCGGTATGAAAAACTGTTTTTT
TRBV29-1,TRBD2,.,14,TRBJ2-7,CSVCSLAGQYEQYF,TGCAGCGTTTGCAGCCTAGCGGGACAATACGAGCAGTACTTC
TRBV4-1,.,.,15,TRBJ2-5,CASSQRAGGQETQYF,TGCGCCAGCAGCCAAAGGGCAGGGGGGCAAGAGACCCAGTACTTC
TRBV6-6,TRBD1,.,15,TRBJ1-2,CASSYPGTGLYGYTF,TGTGCCAGCAGTTACCCGGGGACAGGCCTCTATGGCTACACCTTC
TRBV6-1,.,.,13,TRBJ2-7,CASHSPLTYEQYF,TGTGCCAGCCACAGTCCCCTGACCTACGAGCAGTACTTC
TRBV29-1,.,.,17,TRBJ2-2,CSAQRRELLPSGGELFF,TGCAGCGCCCAAAGGAGGGAACTACTGCCTAGTGGCGGGGAGCTGTTTTTT
TRBV27,.,.,14,TRBJ2-2,CASSFGGNTGELFF,TGTGCCAGCAGTTTTGGCGGGAACACCGGGGAGCTGTTTTTT
TRBV28,.,.,14,TRBJ2-7,CASSFGRNSYEQYF,TGTGCCAGCAGTTTTGGCAGGAACTCCTACGAGCAGTACTTC
TRBV6-1,TRBD1,.,12,TRBJ1-2,CASSGRTGGYTF,TGTGCCAGCAGTGGACGGACAGGGGGCTACACCTTC
TRBV30,.,.,13,TRBJ1-5,CAWSLGGGQPQHF,TGTGCCTGGAGCCTAGGAGGCGGTCAGCCCCAGCATTTT
TRBV4-2,.,.,13,TRBJ2-5,CASSQAGLGTQYF,TGTGCCAGCAGCCAAGCAGGGTTGGGGACCCAGTACTTC
TRBV6-4,.,large,13,TRBJ1-1,CASSLREDTEAFF,TGTGCCAGCAGCCTCCGGGAGGACACTGAAGCTTTCTTT
TRBV5-1,.,.,14,TRBJ2-7,CASSLRLGSYEQYF,TGCGCCAGCAGCTTGCGGCTAGGCTCCTACGAGCAGTACTTC
TRBV6-1,TRBD1,.,14,TRBJ1-2,CASRKTGGNYGYTF,TGTGCCAGCAGGAAGACAGGGGGGAACTATGGCTACACCTTC
TRBV7-9,.,.,13,TRBJ1-5,CAIREGEGQPQHF,TGTGCCATCAGAGAGGGGGAGGGCCAGCCCCAGCATTTT
TRBV6-5,.,.,15,TRBJ1-1,CASSYTRGGPTEAFF,TGTGCCAGCAGTTACACGAGGGGGGGGCCCACTGAAGCTTTCTTT
TRBV7-9,TRBD2,.,15,TRBJ2-1,CASSFAGGADNEQFF,TGTGCCAGCAGCTTCGCGGGGGGAGCCGACAATGAGCAGTTCTTC
TRBV30,TRBD2,.,15,TRBJ2-1,CAWSADSGLYNEQFF,TGTGCCTGGAGTGCGGATAGCGGGCTTTACAATGAGCAGTTCTTC
TRBV19,TRBD1,.,17,TRBJ1-2,CASSPTQGAGGNYGYTF,TGTGCCAGTAGCCCTACGCAGGGGGCAGGTGGGAACTATGGCTACACCTTC
TRBV11-2,TRBD2,.,15,TRBJ2-3,CASSLGGGVTDTQYF,TGTGCCAGCAGCTTAGGGGGGGGAGTCACAGATACGCAGTATTTT
TRBV30,TRBD2,.,14,TRBJ2-7,CAWSRLAGGGEQYF,TGTGCCTGGAGTCGACTAGCGGGAGGGGGCGAGCAGTACTTC
TRBV5-5,.,.,14,TRBJ1-5,CASSLAGNNQPQHF,TGTGCCAGCAGCTTGGCAGGTAACAATCAGCCCCAGCATTTT
TRBV7-2,.,.,14,TRBJ2-7,CASSLGGLAYEQYF,TGTGCCAGCAGCTTAGGAGGGCTAGCGTACGAGCAGTACTTC
TRBV18,.,.,14,TRBJ1-2,CASSPGGGGYGYTF,TGTGCCAGCTCACCCGGGGGGGGCGGCTATGGCTACACCTTC
TRBV7-9,TRBD1,.,14,TRBJ1-1,CASLNRDRGTEAFF,TGTGCCAGCCTCAACAGGGACAGAGGCACTGAAGCTTTCTTT
TRBV5-5,.,.,17,TRBJ1-4,CASSLSFSTTTNEKLFF,TGTGCCAGCAGCTTAAGTTTTTCGACTACAACTAATGAAAAACTGTTTTTT
TRBV18,TRBD1,.,14,TRBJ2-7,CASSPGQGPDEQYF,TGTGCCAGCTCACCTGGACAGGGGCCTGACGAGCAGTACTTC
TRBV10-1,.,.,13,TRBJ1-2,CASSRTVVGGYTF,TGCGCCAGCAGTCGGACAGTAGTGGGTGGCTACACCTTC
TRBV30,.,.,15,TRBJ2-1,CAWTPLRSSYNEQFF,TGTGCCTGGACTCCCCTCCGGAGCTCCTACAATGAGCAGTTCTTC
TRBV18,TRBD1,.,20,TRBJ2-1,CASSPPVRTGGPLSYNEQFF,TGTGCCAGCTCACCACCGGTTAGGACAGGGGGCCCCCTCTCCTACAATGAGCAGTTCTTC
TRBV2,TRBD2,.,14,TRBJ2-7,CASRWEGSSYEQYF,TGTGCCAGCAGATGGGAGGGCAGCTCCTACGAGCAGTACTTC
TRBV9,.,.,13,TRBJ2-5,CASSVWSGETQYF,TGTGCCAGCAGCGTATGGTCGGGAGAGACCCAGTACTTC
TRBV7-7,TRBD2,.,14,TRBJ2-3,CASSRGTSTDKQYF,TGTGCCAGCAGCCGAGGGACTAGCACAGATAAGCAGTATTTT
TRBV18,.,.,16,TRBJ1-3,CASSQIEPLVGNTIYF,TGTGCCAGCTCACAGATCGAGCCGCTTGTTGGAAACACCATATATTTT
TRBV5-1,TRBD2,.,16,TRBJ2-5,CASSAGLARDQETQYF,TGCGCCAGCAGCGCCGGACTAGCGAGGGACCAAGAGACCCAGTACTTC
TRBV6-5,TRBD1,.,15,TRBJ1-2,CASSYSRDLTGGLSF,TGTGCCAGCAGTTACTCGAGGGATTTGACAGGGGGCCTCTCCTTC
TRBV27,.,.,13,TRBJ2-6,CASSLLGANVLTF,TGTGCCAGCAGTCTTTTGGGGGCCAACGTCCTGACTTTC
TRBV9,.,.,15,TRBJ2-7,CASSVGSGAIYEQYF,TGTGCCAGCAGCGTAGGATCAGGGGCCATCTACGAGCAGTACTTC
TRBV30,.,.,13,TRBJ1-3,CAWSGQAGNTIYF,TGTGCCTGGAGTGGGCAGGCGGGAAACACCATATATTTT
TRBV5-4,.,.,15,TRBJ2-3,CASSLVGAPPDTQYF,TGTGCCAGCAGCTTGGTGGGGGCGCCCCCAGATACGCAGTATTTT
TRBV19,TRBD1,.,15,TRBJ1-5,CASRTTGQPNQPQHF,TGTGCCAGTCGAACTACGGGACAGCCTAATCAGCCCCAGCATTTT
TRBV5-6,TRBD2,.,17,TRBJ2-3,CASSLGFRTSYTDTQYF,TGTGCCAGCAGCTTGGGCTTCAGGACTAGCTACACAGATACGCAGTATTTT
TRBV6-5,TRBD1,.,14,TRBJ1-1,CATLTGTDPKGAFF,TGTGCCACTTTAACCGGGACAGACCCTAAAGGGGCTTTCTTT
TRBV19,TRBD1,.,17,TRBJ2-7,CASSPKLGTGSPYEQYF,TGTGCCAGTAGTCCAAAACTCGGGACAGGGAGCCCCTACGAGCAGTACTTC
TRBV19,.,.,14,TRBJ2-7,CASSISLRAGEQYF,TGTGCCAGTAGTATATCGTTGCGGGCGGGAGAGCAGTACTTC
TRBV9,.,.,14,TRBJ1-4,CASSTTSTNEKLFF,TGTGCCAGCAGCACGACTTCAACTAATGAAAAACTGTTTTTT
TRBV19,.,.,13,TRBJ2-2,CASSSGVTGELFF,TGTGCCAGTAGTTCGGGGGTTACCGGGGAGCTGTTTTTT
TRBV7-8,.,.,19,TRBJ1-3,CASSLEPAGQTRSGNTIYF,TGTGCCAGCAGCCTCGAACCGGCGGGGCAGACGAGATCTGGAAACACCATATATTTT
TRBV27,.,.,13,TRBJ1-1,CASSSQGTTEAFF,TGTGCCAGCAGTTCCCAGGGGACCACTGAAGCTTTCTTT
TRBV7-2,.,.,13,TRBJ2-1,CASSLGLDNEQFF,TGTGCCAGCAGCCTGGGACTCGACAATGAGCAGTTCTTC
TRBV4-1,.,.,15,TRBJ2-3,CASSQVWTEADTQYF,TGCGCCAGCAGCCAAGTCTGGACAGAGGCAGATACGCAGTATTTT
TRBV5-6,.,.,15,TRBJ2-2,CASRGGRTNTGELFF,TGTGCCAGCAGGGGGGGACGGACGAACACCGGGGAGCTGTTTTTT